The 11 T cell receptor beta chains below all came from one sample that was sequenced in a study of blood T cell repertoires in COVID-19. Measured with immunoSEQ multiplex PCR; TCRdb has only the in-frame clones, and not every one. Of 200,000 to 250,000 clones in the sample, roughly 84% were seen once. Sequenced: peripheral blood. Source of these receptors: a man aged 45-60 years with active or convalescent COVID-19.

The chain couples TRBV7-2 to TRBJ1-2, with TRBD1 matching over 8 bases. The V gene end was trimmed by 5 bases and the J gene end by 8 bases; junction bases not matched to a gene: 7. The CDR3 runs to 13 residues. Germline V gene sequence: CDR1 SGHTA, CDR2 FQGNSA. CDR3: CASSQDRGRGYTF. The CDR3 coding sequence is TGTGCCAGCAGCCAAGACAGGGGCAGAGGCTACACCTTC.

The chain joins TRBV28 to TRBJ1-4; unclear D gene. Trimming removed 6 bases from V and 5 bases from J, with 16 bases in between. The CDR3 loop spans 15 amino acids. Germline CDR1 reads MDHEN; CDR2 reads SYDVKM. CDR3 in DNA: TGTGCCAGCAGCATTACAGCCGCCCGGAATGAAAAACTGTTTTTT. Protein: CASSITAARNEKLFF.

The V call is TRBV4-1, the J call TRBJ1-1, with D maybe TRBD1 (6 bases). The CDR3 extends over 14 amino acids. Germline CDR1 reads MGHRA; CDR2 reads YSYEKL. The V end was cut by 3 bases, the J end by 8 bases, with 16 bases between. The DNA of the CDR3 is TGCGCCAGCAGCCAGGTTCCAGGGGCGGCCGAAGCTTTCTTT. Translated: CASSQVPGAAEAFF.

This chain uses TRBV15 with TRBJ2-4, with 7 bases that match TRBD2. Germline CDR1 is LNHNV and CDR2 is YYDKDF (reference sequence). The CDR3 contains 17 residues. V lost 3 bases to trimming and J lost 7 bases; unmatched junction nucleotides: 15. In nucleotides, the CDR3 is TGTGCCACCAGCAGGTCGCGACTAGCTACTGGTGGGAACATTCAGTACTTC. Residues: CATSRSRLATGGNIQYF.

The chain recombines TRBV7-3 with TRBJ2-3, with 7 bases that match TRBD2. V lost 5 bases, J lost 0 bases, and 11 bases stayed unmatched. The V gene's germline CDR1 is SGHTA and CDR2 FQGTGA. CDR3 length: 17 residues. The CDR3 sequence: CASSAGARSSSTDTQYF. CDR3 bases: TGTGCCAGCAGCGCGGGAGCCCGTTCTTCTAGCACAGATACGCAGTATTTT.

V is TRBV7-8 and J is TRBJ1-1; the match to TRBD1 covers 10 bases. The V and J ends lost 2 bases and 4 bases, in that order; junction bases with no gene match: 1. Germline V gene lookup returns CDR1 SGHVS and CDR2 FQNEAQ. The length of the CDR3 is 14 residues. CDR3 sequence reads: CASSLRTGGTEAFF. The CDR3 nucleotides are TGTGCCAGCAGCTTACGGACAGGGGGCACTGAAGCTTTCTTT.

V is TRBV19 and J is TRBJ2-5; 7 nucleotides align to TRBD2. Looked up from germline, CDR1 is LNHDA and CDR2 is SQIVND (reference sequence). This CDR3 has 14 residues. With 3 bases clipped from V and 2 bases from J, the junction kept 3 bases outside the gene matches. The CDR3 here is CASSISSGQETQYF. The CDR3 DNA sequence: TGTGCCAGTAGTATCTCTAGCGGACAAGAGACCCAGTACTTC.

This clone was detected a few times. The sample carries other DNA sequences with the same CDR3. CDR3 in amino acids: CASSLGGTNYGYTF. The CDR3 DNA follows: TGTGCCAGCAGCTTGGGGGGCACGAACTATGGCTACACCTTC. This chain connects TRBV5-4 to TRBJ1-2, with D possibly TRBD1 on 5 matching bases. Germline lookup yields CDR1 SGHNT and CDR2 YYREEE (reference sequence). Trimming removed 0 bases at V and 2 bases at J, with 8 bases between. The CDR3 spans 14 residues.

This clone was seen a few times. The chain's CDR3 is CASSHSGLLNTEAFF. DNA for the CDR3: TGCGCCAGCAGCCATTCGGGACTTTTAAACACTGAAGCTTTCTTT. The chain combines TRBV4-3 with TRBJ1-1, with a weak D call TRBD1 (5 bases). The CDR3 is 15 amino acids. Germline CDR1 is LGHNA and CDR2 is YSLEER. V was clipped by 3 bases and J by 2 bases, with 13 bases between them.

The table lists this clone with a count of one. The CDR3 coding sequence is TGTGCCAGCAGCTTTGCGGGGATCGCGGAGACCCAGTACTTC. This codes for CASSFAGIAETQYF. The rearrangement links TRBV5-5 to TRBJ2-5; TRBD2 might be the D (6 bases). The CDR3 spans 14 residues. V was trimmed by 2 bases and J by 5 bases, leaving 13 bases between them. Germline V CDR1 and CDR2: SGHKS, YYEKEE (reference sequence).

The CDR3 sequence is CASSLEMRGPEAFF. The CDR3 region has the DNA TGTGCCAGCAGCTTAGAGATGCGGGGACCTGAAGCTTTCTTT. J is TRBJ1-1 and V is TRBV7-2; a possible D gene is TRBD1 (5 bases). In germline, CDR1 is SGHTA, CDR2 FQGNSA. The ends were cut back, 1 base at V and 6 bases at J, with 12 bases in the middle. This CDR3 has 14 residues.